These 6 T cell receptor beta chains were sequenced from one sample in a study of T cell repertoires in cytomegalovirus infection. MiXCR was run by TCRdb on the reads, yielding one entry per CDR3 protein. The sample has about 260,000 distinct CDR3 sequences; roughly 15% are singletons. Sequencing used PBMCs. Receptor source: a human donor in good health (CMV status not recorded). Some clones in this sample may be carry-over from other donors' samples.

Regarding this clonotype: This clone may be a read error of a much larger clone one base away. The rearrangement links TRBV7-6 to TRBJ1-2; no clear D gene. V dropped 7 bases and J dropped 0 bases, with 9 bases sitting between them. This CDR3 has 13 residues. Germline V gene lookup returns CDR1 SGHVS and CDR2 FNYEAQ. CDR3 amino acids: CASTPYANYGYTF. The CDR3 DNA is TGTGCCAGCACCCCTTACGCTAACTATGGCTACACCTTC.

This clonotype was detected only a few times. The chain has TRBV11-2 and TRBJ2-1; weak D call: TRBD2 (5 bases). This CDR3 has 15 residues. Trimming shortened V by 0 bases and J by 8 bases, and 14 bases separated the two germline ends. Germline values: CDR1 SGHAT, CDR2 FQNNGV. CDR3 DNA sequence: TGTGCCAGCAGCTTAGATAGAACTAGGAGCGATGAGCAGTTCTTC. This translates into CASSLDRTRSDEQFF.

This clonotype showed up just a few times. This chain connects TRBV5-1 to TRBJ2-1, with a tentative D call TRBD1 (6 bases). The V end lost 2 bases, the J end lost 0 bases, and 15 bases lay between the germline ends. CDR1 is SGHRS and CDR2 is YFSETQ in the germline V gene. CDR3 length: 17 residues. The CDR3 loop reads CASSFRTVRSSYNEQFF. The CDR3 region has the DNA TGCGCCAGCAGCTTCCGGACAGTTAGAAGCTCCTACAATGAGCAGTTCTTC.

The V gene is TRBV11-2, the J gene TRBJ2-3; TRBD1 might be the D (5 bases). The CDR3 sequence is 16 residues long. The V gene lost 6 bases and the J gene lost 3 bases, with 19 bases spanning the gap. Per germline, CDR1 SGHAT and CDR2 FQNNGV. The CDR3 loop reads CASSSLARVSTDTQYF. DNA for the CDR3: TGTGCCAGCAGTTCCTTGGCCAGGGTTTCGACAGATACGCAGTATTTT.

Here the CDR3 DNA reads TGTGCCAGCAGCGTAGAGGGGTCGCTAAATTCACCCCTCCACTTT. It codes for CASSVEGSLNSPLHF. The gene calls are TRBV9 and TRBJ1-6; D may be TRBD1 (5 bases). The CDR3 sequence is 15 residues long. The V and J ends lost 0 bases and 7 bases respectively, with 11 bases between them. Germline CDR1 reads SGDLS; CDR2 reads YYNGEE.

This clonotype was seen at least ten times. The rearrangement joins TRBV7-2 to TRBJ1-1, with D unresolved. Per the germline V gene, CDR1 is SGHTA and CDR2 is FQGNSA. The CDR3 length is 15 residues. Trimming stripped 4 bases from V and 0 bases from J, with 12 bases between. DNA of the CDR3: TGTGCCAGCAGCTCGACTCTAGGGTTGAACACTGAAGCTTTCTTT. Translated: CASSSTLGLNTEAFF.